A single T cell receptor beta chain is shown here with its context. No antigen is known for it. TCRalpha and TCRbeta libraries used 5'RACE with constant-segment primers and UMIs. Using its own MiXCR run on the 5' RACE reads, TCRdb lists one record per CDR3 protein. The top ten hold under 4.5% of the sample, which has around 200,000 distinct CDR3 sequences, less than 20% seen once. The data are from a study of T-cell memory formation after mild COVID-19. Study-level findings and limits: There was no confirmation that second-wave clones peaking on day 37 were SARS-CoV-2 specific. Pre-infection memory held some responding clones, suggesting pre-existing cross-reactive T cells responded.

Source material: PBMCs or a T cell subset sorted from them (not recorded which). This TCR derives from a young man who had mild COVID-19 (a few samples of this study predate the infection). Cell type and time point are not known.

CDR3 in amino acids: CASSWGTENEAFF. The CDR3 DNA reads TGCGCCAGCAGCTGGGGGACAGAAAATGAAGCTTTCTTT. The J gene is TRBJ1-1, the V gene TRBV5-1; TRBD1 matches at 7 bases. This CDR3 is 13 amino acids long. Germline V lookup: CDR1 SGHRS, CDR2 YFSETQ. V was clipped by 3 bases and J by 7 bases; unmatched bases: 6.